The source of this T cell receptor (beta chain) is a study of radiation and T cells in renal cell carcinoma. The CDR3 sequence is 13 residues long. The V gene lost 1 base and the J gene lost 6 bases, with 10 bases spanning the gap. Germline CDR1 MNHEY, CDR2 SVGAGI. Some clones are missing from TCRdb's copy, which holds only in-frame ones; the method was immunoSEQ multiplex PCR. The sample has under 55,000 clones, around 83% seen once; the top ten hold around 29%. Time point specified: baseline pretreatment blood. Treatment indicated: 15 Gy SBRT to primary tumor, nephrectomy 4 weeks later. Sequences were derived from blood, sampled from a patient whose treatment included radiotherapy and nephrectomy. This TCR came from a woman between 65 and 79 years old with renal cell carcinoma. V and J are TRBV6-5 and TRBJ2-7, with D unresolved. Here the CDR3 DNA reads TGTGCCAGCAGTTACTTCCGTTTGGCCGAGCAGTACTTC. This sequence encodes CASSYFRLAEQYF.